One sample yielded the 21 T cell receptor beta chains listed below, sequenced in a study of T-cell memory formation after mild COVID-19. TCRdb called the 5' RACE reads again in MiXCR, with one record for every CDR3 protein. The table includes 60,000 to 65,000 distinct CDR3 sequences, about a tenth detected once. Sequencing was done on a sample of PBMCs or a T cell subset sorted from them (not recorded which). All receptors derive from a young man who had mild COVID-19 (a few samples of this study predate the infection). Cell type and time point are not known.

The table lists this clonotype with a few counts. Because it lacks the conserved phenylalanine or tryptophan at the end, this CDR3 is likely a read error. V is TRBV5-5 and J is TRBJ2-3; D unresolved. The CDR3 covers 14 residues. V lost 4 bases, J lost 10 bases, and 19 bases lay in between. Per the germline V gene, CDR1 is SGHKS and CDR2 is YYEKEE (reference sequence). The CDR3 DNA sequence: TGTGCCAGCAGCCGAACAGAGACACCGAACGCGCAGTATATT. Its protein is CASSRTETPNAQYI.

The CDR3: CASSRAGTGAAEAFF. CDR3 nucleotide sequence: TGTGCCAGCTCACGTGCCGGGACAGGGGCGGCTGAAGCTTTCTTT. The chain recombines TRBV18 with TRBJ1-1, with 10 positions matching TRBD1. V trimming: 4 bases; J trimming: 6 bases; junction bases outside the gene matches: 8. Germline V gene lookup returns CDR1 KGHSH and CDR2 LQKENI. This CDR3 comprises 15 residues.

In its sample, this clonotype was seen a few times. The gene calls are TRBV29-1 and TRBJ2-1; maybe TRBD2 (5 bases). CDR1 is SQVTM, CDR2 ANQGSEA, per germline. The CDR3 runs 17 residues. V was shortened by 2 bases and J by 0 bases, with 17 bases between the two germline ends. CDR3 residues: CSVELTGKSSSYNEQFF. The CDR3 DNA is TGCAGCGTTGAATTAACGGGGAAGTCGAGCTCCTACAATGAGCAGTTCTTC.

This rearrangement joins TRBV29-1 to TRBJ2-5, with unresolved D. The germline V gene encodes CDR1 SQVTM and CDR2 ANQGSEA. The V gene lost 1 base and the J gene lost 5 bases, with 5 bases spanning the gap. This CDR3 has 11 residues. CDR3 sequence (DNA): TGCAGCGTTGAAGGCACGGAGACCCAGTACTTC. This codes for CSVEGTETQYF.

This clonotype was observed at least ten times. The genes are TRBV10-3 and TRBJ2-7, with D perhaps matching TRBD1 (6 bases). CDR1 ENHRY and CDR2 SYGVKD come from the germline V gene. The CDR3 is made up of 15 amino acids. The V end was cut by 3 bases, the J end by 1 base, with 13 bases between. The DNA for the CDR3 is TGTGCCATCAGTGATATTGAGACAGGTTCCTACGAGCAGTACTTC. Its translation is CAISDIETGSYEQYF.

V and J are TRBV5-4 and TRBJ1-1; D is ambiguous. There are 12 residues in the CDR3. The germline V gene encodes CDR1 SGHNT and CDR2 YYREEE (reference sequence). The V end was cut by 5 bases, the J end by 6 bases, with 11 bases between. The CDR3 DNA reads TGTGCCAGCAGGTCTTCTTCGGCTGAAGCTTTCTTT. Protein sequence: CASRSSSAEAFF.

The genes are TRBV11-2 and TRBJ2-5, with 11 bases lining up with TRBD2. V was clipped by 0 bases and J by 5 bases; unmatched bases: 11. CDR1 is SGHAT, CDR2 FQNNGV, per germline. The CDR3 length is 18 residues. CDR3 region: CASSLDRLAGGLRETQYF. In DNA form, the CDR3 reads TGTGCCAGCAGCTTAGATCGTTTAGCGGGGGGGCTCCGGGAGACCCAGTACTTC.

The chain recombines TRBV6-2 or TRBV6-3 with TRBJ2-3; no reliable D call. Germline loops: CDR1 MNHEY, CDR2 SVGEGT. CDR3 length: 15 amino acids. V lost 2 bases, J lost 2 bases, and 11 bases lay in between. CDR3 DNA: TGTGCCAGCAGTTACAACGCAGGTAACACAGATACGCAGTATTTT. Encoded protein: CASSYNAGNTDTQYF.

This clonotype has more than one count but fewer than ten. The chain links TRBV4-2 to TRBJ2-3, with TRBD2 matching 10 bases. V shed 0 bases, J shed 0 bases, and the junction held 12 bases outside the gene matches. The CDR3 has 20 amino acids. CDR1 is LGHNA and CDR2 is YNFKEQ in the germline V gene. The CDR3 is CASSQELAGRLSSSTDTQYF. CDR3 bases: TGTGCCAGCAGCCAAGAACTAGCGGGGAGGCTATCCTCTAGCACAGATACGCAGTATTTT.

The rearrangement uses TRBV2 and TRBJ2-7; D is unclear. The germline V gene has CDR1 SNHLY and CDR2 FYNNEI. V gave up 8 bases and J gave up 7 bases, with 12 bases separating them. The CDR3 is 11 amino acids. The CDR3 nucleotides are TGTGCCAGCGTCCCCTTGGGAGAGCAGTACTTC. Its translation is CASVPLGEQYF. The full variable domain, in which reference TRBV2 and TRBJ2-7 provide the parts outside the CDR3, is EPEVTQTPSHQVTQMGQEVILRCVPISNHLYFYWYRQILGQKVEFLVSFYNNEISEKSEIFDDQFSVERPDGSNFTLKIRSTKLEDSAMYFCASVPLGEQYFGPGTRLTVT.

The V and J genes are TRBV7-2 and TRBJ1-1, with a tentative D call TRBD1 (6 bases). Trimming cost V 5 bases and J 4 bases, with 11 bases left between them. From germline, CDR1 is SGHTA and CDR2 FQGNSA. The CDR3 has 13 amino acids. CDR3 nucleotides: TGTGCCAGCAGCGGAACGGGGGCCACTGAAGCTTTCTTT. Translation gives CASSGTGATEAFF.

The sample holds a few counts of this clonotype. This sequence joins TRBV2 and TRBJ1-2, with 8 bases fitting TRBD1. This CDR3 comprises 12 residues. Germline CDR1 and CDR2: SNHLY and FYNNEI. V dropped 6 bases and J dropped 8; count of bases not matched to a gene: 5. The CDR3 spells CASSGDRIGYTF. CDR3 DNA sequence: TGTGCCAGCAGCGGGGACAGGATCGGCTACACCTTC.

The gene calls are TRBV9 and TRBJ2-3; tentatively, D is TRBD1 or TRBD2 (6 bases each). Germline V lookup: CDR1 SGDLS, CDR2 YYNGEE. The CDR3 length is 17 residues. V lost 4 bases, J lost 4 bases, and 22 bases lay in between. The chain's CDR3 is CASSLEGTGAGPDTQYF. CDR3 DNA sequence: TGTGCCAGCAGCCTAGAGGGGACGGGGGCCGGGCCAGATACGCAGTATTTT.

The V and J genes are TRBV5-1 and TRBJ1-6, with TRBD1 matching over 12 bases. CDR1 and CDR2 from the germline V gene are SGHRS and YFSETQ. There are 16 residues in the CDR3. V was pared by 4 bases and J by 7 bases, with 6 bases of the junction left unmatched. CDR3 sequence (DNA): TGCGCCAGCAGCCCGGGACAGGGGGCGCTGAATTCACCCCTCCACTTT. This codes for CASSPGQGALNSPLHF.

The J gene is TRBJ1-1, the V gene TRBV9, with TRBD1 as a possible D gene (6 bases). This CDR3 has 16 amino acids. V was cut by 0 bases and J by 0 bases, with 12 bases left in between. Germline V CDR1 and CDR2: SGDLS, YYNGEE. CDR3 coding DNA: TGTGCCAGCAGCGTAGACGGACAGAGGATGAACACTGAAGCTTTCTTT. This gives the protein CASSVDGQRMNTEAFF.

This clonotype was counted between two and nine times. CDR3 protein: CSGSRAIETQYF. The CDR3 DNA is TGCAGTGGGTCTAGGGCCATAGAGACCCAGTACTTC. The rearrangement links TRBV20-1 to TRBJ2-5; no firm D call. V lost 7 bases and J 4 bases, leaving 13 bases between the germline ends. Germline V gene lookup returns CDR1 DFQATT and CDR2 SNEGSKA (reference sequence). This CDR3 has 12 amino acids.

This clonotype has at least ten counts. CDR3 coding DNA: TGCAGTGCTAGAGAGGAACAGGGGGTAGATACGCAGTATTTT. As protein: CSAREEQGVDTQYF. The V gene is TRBV20-1, the J gene TRBJ2-3; 8 bases align to TRBD1. Germline CDR1 DFQATT, CDR2 SNEGSKA (reference sequence). The V gene end was trimmed by 0 bases and the J gene end by 5 bases; junction bases not matched to a gene: 4. The CDR3 totals 14 residues.

The chain couples TRBV13 to TRBJ1-1, with D maybe TRBD1 (5 bases). The CDR3 extends over 13 amino acids. Trimming removed 2 bases at V and 5 bases at J, with 9 bases between. Germline V lookup: CDR1 PRHDT, CDR2 FYEKMQ (reference sequence). CDR3 bases: TGTGCCAGCAGCTTATGGGGGTATACTGAAGCTTTCTTT. Residues: CASSLWGYTEAFF. Full variable domain (outside the CDR3, taken from reference TRBV13 and TRBJ1-1): AAGVIQSPRHLIKEKRETATLKCYPIPRHDTVYWYQQGPGQDPQFLISFYEKMQSDKGSIPDRFSAQQFSDYHSELNMSSLELGDSALYFCASSLWGYTEAFFGQGTRLTVV.

The chain employs TRBV19 and TRBJ2-5; TRBD2 might be the D (6 bases). Germline CDR1 and CDR2: LNHDA and SQIVND (reference sequence). The V end was cut by 1 base, the J end by 3 bases, with 9 bases between. This CDR3 spans 14 amino acids. The CDR3 DNA follows: TGTGCCAGTAGTATAGGTGGACTAAAAGAGACCCAGTACTTC. It encodes CASSIGGLKETQYF.

This clonotype was seen repeatedly, ten times or more. This chain connects TRBV7-2 to TRBJ2-2; D is unclear. V shed 1 base and J shed 7 bases, with 13 bases lying between them. Germline V gene sequence: CDR1 SGHTA, CDR2 FQGNSA. The CDR3 totals 15 residues. The CDR3 DNA reads TGTGCCAGCAGCTTAGTGTTCGGTATTAACGGGGAGCTGTTTTTT. It is translated as CASSLVFGINGELFF.

This chain's CDR3 is CASRANRGGETQYF. The DNA for the CDR3 is TGTGCCAGCAGGGCGAACAGGGGGGGAGAGACCCAGTACTTC. The rearrangement uses TRBV12-3 or TRBV12-4 and TRBJ2-5, with D possibly matching TRBD1 (8 bases). V dropped 6 bases and J dropped 4 bases, with 15 bases sitting between them. The CDR3 is made up of 14 amino acids.